The present entry profiles one TCR beta chain with its context. Its antigen is not known. MiXCR, run by TCRdb on the 5' RACE reads, gives a single entry per CDR3 protein. The sample holds 600,000 to 800,000 distinct CDR3 sequences; over 20% are singletons and the top ten take over 4%. V was trimmed by 4 bases and J by 1 base, leaving 11 bases between them. CDR3 length: 15 residues. Looked up from germline, CDR1 is LGHDT and CDR2 is YNNKEL (reference sequence). This sample is drawn from a study of identical twins. General study findings and limits: Twin-shared out-of-frame alpha sequences showed excess low generation probability. It was possible that invariant MAIT and iNKT cells partly confounded the zero-insertion analyses.

This sample was also put to use in a study of T cells expressing NK-cell markers.

The J gene is TRBJ2-1, the V gene TRBV3-1, with a weak D call TRBD2 (6 bases). The sequencing input was PBMCs. This TCR came from a woman aged 18-29 years in good health. CDR3 in DNA: TGTGCCAGCAGCCCGATCCGGGGGTCCTACAATGAGCAGTTCTTC. This sequence encodes CASSPIRGSYNEQFF.